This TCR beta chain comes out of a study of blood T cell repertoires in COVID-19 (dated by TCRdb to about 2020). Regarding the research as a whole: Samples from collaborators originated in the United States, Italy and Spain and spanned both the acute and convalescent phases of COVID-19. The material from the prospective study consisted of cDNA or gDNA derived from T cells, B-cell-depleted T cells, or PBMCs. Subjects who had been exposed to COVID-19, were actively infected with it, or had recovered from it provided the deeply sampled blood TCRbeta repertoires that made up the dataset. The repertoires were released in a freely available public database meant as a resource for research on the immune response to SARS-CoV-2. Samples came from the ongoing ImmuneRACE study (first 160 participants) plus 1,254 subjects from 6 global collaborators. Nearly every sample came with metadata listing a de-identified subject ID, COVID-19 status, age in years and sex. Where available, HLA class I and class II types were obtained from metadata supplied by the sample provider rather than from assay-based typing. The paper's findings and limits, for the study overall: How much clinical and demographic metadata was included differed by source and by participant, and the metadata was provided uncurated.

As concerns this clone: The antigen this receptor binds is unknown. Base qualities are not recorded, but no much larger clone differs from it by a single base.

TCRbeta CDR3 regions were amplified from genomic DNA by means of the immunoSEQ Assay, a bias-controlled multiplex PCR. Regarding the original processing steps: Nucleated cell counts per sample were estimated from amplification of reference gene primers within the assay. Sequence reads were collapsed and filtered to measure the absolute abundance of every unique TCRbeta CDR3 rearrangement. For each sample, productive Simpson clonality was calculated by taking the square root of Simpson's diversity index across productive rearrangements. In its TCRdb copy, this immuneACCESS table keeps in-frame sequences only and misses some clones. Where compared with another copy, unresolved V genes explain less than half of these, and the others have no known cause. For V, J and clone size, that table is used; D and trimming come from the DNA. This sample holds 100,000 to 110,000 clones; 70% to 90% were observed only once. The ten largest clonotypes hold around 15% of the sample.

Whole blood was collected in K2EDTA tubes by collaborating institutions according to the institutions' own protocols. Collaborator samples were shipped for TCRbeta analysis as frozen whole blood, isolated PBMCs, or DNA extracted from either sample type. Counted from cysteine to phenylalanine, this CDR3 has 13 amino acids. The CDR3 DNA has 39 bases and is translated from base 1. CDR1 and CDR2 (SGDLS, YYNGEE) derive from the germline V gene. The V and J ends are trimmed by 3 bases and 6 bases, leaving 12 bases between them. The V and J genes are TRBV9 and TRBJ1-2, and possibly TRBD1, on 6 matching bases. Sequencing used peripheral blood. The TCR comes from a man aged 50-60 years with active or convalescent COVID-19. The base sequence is TGTGCCAGCAGCGAGGGACAATCTGATGGCTACACCTTC. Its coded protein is CASSEGQSDGYTF.